This T cell receptor beta chain came from a study of T cell changes during pregnancy in multiple sclerosis. Clones were read by immunoSEQ multiplex PCR, and TCRdb kept only the in-frame ones, dropping some. This table holds roughly 53,000 clones, roughly 93% found once. The CDR3 has 16 residues. Per the germline V gene, CDR1 is SGDLS and CDR2 is YYNGEE. The ends lost 4 bases at V and 5 bases at J; junction bases unmatched: 7. Sample: CD4+ T cells from peripheral blood mononuclear cells, taken in the second trimester of pregnancy. The chain carries TRBV9 and TRBJ2-1, with 12 nucleotides matching TRBD2. The TCR was taken from a female donor in good health, enrolled as a control in a pregnancy study. The CDR3 coding sequence is TGTGCCAGCAGCAGACTCCTAGCGGGGGGGCACAATGAGCAGTTCTTC. Protein product: CASSRLLAGGHNEQFF.